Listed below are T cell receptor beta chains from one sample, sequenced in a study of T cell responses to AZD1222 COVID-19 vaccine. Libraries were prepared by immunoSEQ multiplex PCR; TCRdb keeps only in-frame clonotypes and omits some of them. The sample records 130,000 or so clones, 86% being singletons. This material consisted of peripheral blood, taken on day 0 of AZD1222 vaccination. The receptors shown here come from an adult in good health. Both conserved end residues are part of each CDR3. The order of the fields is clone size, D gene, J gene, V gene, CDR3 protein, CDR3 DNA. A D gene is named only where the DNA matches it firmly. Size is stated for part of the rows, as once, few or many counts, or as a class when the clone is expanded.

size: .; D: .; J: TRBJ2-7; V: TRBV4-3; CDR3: CASSQVYPTYEQYF; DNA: TGCGCCAGCAGCCAAGTCTACCCGACCTACGAGCAGTACTTC
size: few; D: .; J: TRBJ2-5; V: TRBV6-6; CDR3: CASSPDDLVETQYF; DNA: TGTGCCAGCAGTCCGGACGACTTAGTGGAGACCCAGTACTTC
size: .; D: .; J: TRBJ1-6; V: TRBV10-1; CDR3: CASSEFRGDNSPLHF; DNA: TGCGCCAGCAGTGAGTTTCGTGGGGATAATTCACCCCTCCACTTT
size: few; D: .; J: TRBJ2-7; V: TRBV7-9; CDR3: CASSLLSWTETYEQYF; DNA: TGTGCCAGCAGCTTATTATCATGGACAGAGACCTACGAGCAGTACTTC
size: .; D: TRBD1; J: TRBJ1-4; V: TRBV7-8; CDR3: CASSLDETGGVEEKLFF; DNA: TGTGCCAGCAGCTTAGACGAGACAGGGGGGGTAGAGGAAAAACTGTTTTTT
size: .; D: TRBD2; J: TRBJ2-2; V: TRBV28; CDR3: CASTGPAGGAGELFF; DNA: TGTGCCAGCACGGGCCCAGCGGGAGGGGCCGGGGAGCTGTTTTTT
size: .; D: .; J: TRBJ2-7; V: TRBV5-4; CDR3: CASSLGYSSYEQYF; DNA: TGTGCCAGCAGCTTGGGCTACAGTTCCTACGAGCAGTACTTC
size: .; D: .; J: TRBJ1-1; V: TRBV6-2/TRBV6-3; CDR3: CASSPHKRTEAFF; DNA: TGTGCCAGCAGTCCGCATAAACGCACTGAAGCTTTCTTT
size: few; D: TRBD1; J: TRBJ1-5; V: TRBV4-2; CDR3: CASSQGTGGVEPQHF; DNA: TGTGCCAGCAGCCAAGGGACAGGGGGGGTTGAGCCCCAGCATTTT
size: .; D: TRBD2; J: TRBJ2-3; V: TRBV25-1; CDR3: CASRSSGSSDTQYF; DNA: TGTGCCAGCAGAAGTAGCGGGAGTTCAGATACGCAGTATTTT
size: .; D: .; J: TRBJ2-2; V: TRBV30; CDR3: CAWSWGIVDTGELFF; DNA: TGTGCCTGGAGTTGGGGGATCGTGGACACCGGGGAGCTGTTTTTT
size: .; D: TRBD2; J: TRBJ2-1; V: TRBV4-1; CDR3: CASSPLAGSFQFF; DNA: TGCGCCAGCAGCCCACTAGCGGGAAGTTTTCAGTTCTTC
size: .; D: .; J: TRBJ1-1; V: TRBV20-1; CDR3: CSASTGPRGTEAFF; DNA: TGCAGTGCTAGTACAGGGCCCCGGGGCACTGAAGCTTTCTTT
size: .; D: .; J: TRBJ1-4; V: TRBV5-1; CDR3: CASSLEPGPQRSRNEKLFF; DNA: TGCGCCAGCAGCTTGGAACCGGGGCCCCAAAGATCACGGAATGAAAAACTGTTTTTT
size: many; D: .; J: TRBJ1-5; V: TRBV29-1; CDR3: CSVGRGFNQPQHF; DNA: TGCAGCGTCGGAAGGGGCTTCAATCAGCCCCAGCATTTT
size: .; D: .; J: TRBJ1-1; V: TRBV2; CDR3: CASSSDGGTEAFF; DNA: TGTGCCAGCAGTTCGGACGGTGGCACTGAAGCTTTCTTT
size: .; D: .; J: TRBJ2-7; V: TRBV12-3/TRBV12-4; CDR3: CASSRVAYEQYF; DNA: TGTGCCAGCAGTCGAGTAGCCTACGAGCAGTACTTC
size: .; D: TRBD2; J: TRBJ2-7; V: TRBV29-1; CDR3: CSALAGISYEQYF; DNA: TGCAGCGCCCTAGCGGGGATCTCCTACGAGCAGTACTTC
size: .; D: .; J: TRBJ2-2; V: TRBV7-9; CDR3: CASSWGQNTGELFF; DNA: TGTGCCAGCAGTTGGGGTCAGAACACCGGGGAGCTGTTTTTT
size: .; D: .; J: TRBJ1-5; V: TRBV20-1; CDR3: CSASIGDGNQPQHF; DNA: TGCAGTGCTAGTATAGGGGATGGCAATCAGCCCCAGCATTTT
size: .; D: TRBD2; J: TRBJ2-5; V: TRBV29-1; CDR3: CSELAGPATQYF; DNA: TGCAGCGAACTAGCGGGACCGGCAACCCAGTACTTC
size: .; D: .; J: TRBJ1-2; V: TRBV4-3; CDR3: CASSQQDEGHYGYTF; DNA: TGCGCCAGCAGCCAGCAGGATGAGGGGCACTATGGCTACACCTTC
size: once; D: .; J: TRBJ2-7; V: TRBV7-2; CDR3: CASSPQGPSYEQYF; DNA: TGTGCCAGCAGCCCACAGGGACCCTCCTACGAGCAGTACTTC
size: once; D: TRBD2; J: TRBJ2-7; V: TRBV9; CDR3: CASSESGTSGSYEQYF; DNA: TGTGCCAGCAGCGAATCCGGGACTAGCGGGAGCTACGAGCAGTACTTC
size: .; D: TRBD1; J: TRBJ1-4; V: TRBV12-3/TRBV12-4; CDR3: CASSHSGTGLFF; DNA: TGTGCCAGCAGTCATTCAGGGACAGGATTGTTTTTT
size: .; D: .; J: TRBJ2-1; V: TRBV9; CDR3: CASSVSGLYNEQFF; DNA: TGTGCCAGCAGCGTCTCTGGGCTGTACAATGAGCAGTTCTTC
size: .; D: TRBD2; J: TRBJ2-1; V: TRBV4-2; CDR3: CASSQEVTSGNNEQFF; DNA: TGTGCCAGCAGCCAAGAGGTGACTAGCGGTAACAATGAGCAGTTCTTC
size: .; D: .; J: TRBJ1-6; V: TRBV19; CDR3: CASRWGASYNSPLHF; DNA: TGTGCCAGTAGATGGGGCGCGTCCTATAATTCACCCCTCCACTTT
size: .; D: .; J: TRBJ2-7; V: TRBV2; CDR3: CASNSADLTYEQYF; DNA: TGTGCCAGCAACTCGGCGGACCTAACCTACGAGCAGTACTTC
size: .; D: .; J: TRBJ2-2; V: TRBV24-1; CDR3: CATSDFGERDGELFF; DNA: TGTGCCACCAGTGATTTTGGGGAAAGGGACGGGGAGCTGTTTTTT
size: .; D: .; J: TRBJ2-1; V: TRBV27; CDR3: CASSLSDRNEQFF; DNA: TGTGCCAGCAGTCTATCGGACAGAAATGAGCAGTTCTTC
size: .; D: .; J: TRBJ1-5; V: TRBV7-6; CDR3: CASSLENGEPQHF; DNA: TGTGCCAGCAGTCTTGAAAATGGGGAGCCCCAGCATTTT
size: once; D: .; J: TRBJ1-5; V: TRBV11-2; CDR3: CASSFDNQPQHF; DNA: TGTGCCAGCAGCTTCGACAATCAGCCCCAGCATTTT
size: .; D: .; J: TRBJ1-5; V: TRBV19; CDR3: CASSIPGYQPQHF; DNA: TGTGCCAGTAGTATCCCAGGGTATCAGCCCCAGCATTTT
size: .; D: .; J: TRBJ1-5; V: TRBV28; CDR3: CEGVSGSYSNQPQHF; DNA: TGTGAAGGGGTTTCAGGGAGTTATAGCAATCAGCCCCAGCATTTT
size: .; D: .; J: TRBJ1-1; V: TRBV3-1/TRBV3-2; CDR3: CASSRGENTEAFF; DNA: TGTGCCAGCAGCCGAGGGGAGAACACTGAAGCTTTCTTT
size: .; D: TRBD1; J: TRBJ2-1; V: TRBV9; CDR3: CASSVTGTAFNEQFF; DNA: TGTGCCAGCAGCGTAACCGGGACAGCCTTCAATGAGCAGTTCTTC
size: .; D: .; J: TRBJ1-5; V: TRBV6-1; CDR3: CASSEIWIYSNQPQHF; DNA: TGTGCCAGCAGTGAAATTTGGATTTATAGCAATCAGCCCCAGCATTTT
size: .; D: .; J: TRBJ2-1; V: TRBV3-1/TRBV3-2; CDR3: CASSPAAAYNEQFF; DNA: TGTGCCAGCAGCCCAGCGGCCGCCTACAATGAGCAGTTCTTC
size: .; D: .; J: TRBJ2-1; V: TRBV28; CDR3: CASSFQGSYNEQFF; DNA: TGTGCCAGCAGTTTTCAGGGTTCCTACAATGAGCAGTTCTTC
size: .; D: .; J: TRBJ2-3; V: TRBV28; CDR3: CASSAPMYTDTQYF; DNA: TGTGCCAGCAGTGCCCCGATGTACACAGATACGCAGTATTTT
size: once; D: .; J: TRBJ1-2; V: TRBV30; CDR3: CAWGPGPSRYGYTF; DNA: TGTGCCTGGGGCCCCGGTCCTTCACGCTATGGCTACACCTTC
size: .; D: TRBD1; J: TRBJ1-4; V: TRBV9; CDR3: CASSDGQGRSEKLFF; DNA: TGTGCCAGCAGTGATGGACAGGGACGTAGTGAAAAACTGTTTTTT
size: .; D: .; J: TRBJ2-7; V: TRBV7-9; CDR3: CASSLFQGYEQYF; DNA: TGTGCCAGCAGCTTGTTCCAGGGATACGAGCAGTACTTC
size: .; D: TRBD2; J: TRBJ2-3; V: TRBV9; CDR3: CASSRTSGSLTDTQYF; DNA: TGTGCCAGCAGCAGGACTAGCGGGAGTCTAACAGATACGCAGTATTTT
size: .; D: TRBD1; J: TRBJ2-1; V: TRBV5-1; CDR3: CASGQGAFVQFF; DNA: TGCGCCAGCGGGCAGGGGGCTTTCGTGCAGTTCTTC
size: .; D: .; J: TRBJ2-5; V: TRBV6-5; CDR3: CASSYPGSMETQYF; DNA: TGTGCCAGCAGTTACCCAGGGTCCATGGAGACCCAGTACTTC
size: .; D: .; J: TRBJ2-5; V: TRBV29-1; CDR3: CSVAGQNRLETQYF; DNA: TGCAGCGTTGCCGGGCAGAACCGTTTAGAGACCCAGTACTTC
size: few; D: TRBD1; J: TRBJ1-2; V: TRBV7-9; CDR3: CASSLVEDRAYGYTF; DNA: TGTGCCAGCAGCTTAGTAGAGGACAGGGCGTATGGCTACACCTTC
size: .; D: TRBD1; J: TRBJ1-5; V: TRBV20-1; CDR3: CSASETGDQPQHF; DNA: TGCAGTGCTAGTGAGACAGGGGATCAGCCCCAGCATTTT
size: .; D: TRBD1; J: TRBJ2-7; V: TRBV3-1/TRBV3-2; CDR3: CASSHWTGRNNHEQYF; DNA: TGTGCCAGCAGCCACTGGACAGGGAGAAACAACCACGAGCAGTACTTC